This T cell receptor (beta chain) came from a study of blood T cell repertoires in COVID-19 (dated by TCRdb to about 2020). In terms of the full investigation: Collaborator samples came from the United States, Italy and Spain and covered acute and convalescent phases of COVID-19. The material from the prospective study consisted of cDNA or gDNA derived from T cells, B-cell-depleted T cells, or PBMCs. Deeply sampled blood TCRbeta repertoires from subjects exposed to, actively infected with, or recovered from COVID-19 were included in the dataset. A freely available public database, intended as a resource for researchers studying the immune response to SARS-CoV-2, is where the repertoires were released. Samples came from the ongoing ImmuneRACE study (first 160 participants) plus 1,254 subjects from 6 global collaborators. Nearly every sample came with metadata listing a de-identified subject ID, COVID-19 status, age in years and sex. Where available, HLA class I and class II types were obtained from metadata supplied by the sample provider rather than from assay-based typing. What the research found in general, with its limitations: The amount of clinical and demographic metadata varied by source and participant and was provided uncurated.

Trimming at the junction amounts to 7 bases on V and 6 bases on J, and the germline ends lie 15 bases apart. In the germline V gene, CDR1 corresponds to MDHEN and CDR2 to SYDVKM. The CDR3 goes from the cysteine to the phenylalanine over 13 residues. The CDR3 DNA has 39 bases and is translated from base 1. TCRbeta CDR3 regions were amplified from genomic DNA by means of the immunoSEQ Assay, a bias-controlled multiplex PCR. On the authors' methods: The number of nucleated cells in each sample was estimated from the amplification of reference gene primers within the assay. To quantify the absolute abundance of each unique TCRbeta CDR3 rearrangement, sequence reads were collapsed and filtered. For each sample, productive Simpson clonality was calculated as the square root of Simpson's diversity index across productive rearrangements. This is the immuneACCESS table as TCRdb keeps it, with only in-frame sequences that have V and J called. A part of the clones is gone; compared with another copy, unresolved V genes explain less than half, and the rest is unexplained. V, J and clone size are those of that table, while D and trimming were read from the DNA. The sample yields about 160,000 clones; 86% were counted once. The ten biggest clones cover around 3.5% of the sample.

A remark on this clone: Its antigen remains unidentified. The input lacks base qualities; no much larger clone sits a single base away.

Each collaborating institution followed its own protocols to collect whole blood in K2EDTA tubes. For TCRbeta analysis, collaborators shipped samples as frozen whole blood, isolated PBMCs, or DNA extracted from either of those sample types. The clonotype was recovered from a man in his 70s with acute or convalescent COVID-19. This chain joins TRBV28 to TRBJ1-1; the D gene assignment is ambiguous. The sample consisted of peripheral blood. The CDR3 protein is CASNLNMAPEAFF. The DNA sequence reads TGTGCCAGCAACCTGAATATGGCACCTGAAGCTTTCTTT. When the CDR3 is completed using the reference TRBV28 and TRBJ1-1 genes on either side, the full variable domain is DVKVTQSSRYLVKRTGEKVFLECVQDMDHENMFWYRQDPGLGLRLIYFSYDVKMKEKGDIPEGYSVSREKKERFSLILESASTNQTSMYLCASNLNMAPEAFFGQGTRLTVV.